The clone carrying this TCR beta chain was seen a few times. This CDR3 has 12 residues. V lost 3 bases and J lost 4, with 7 bases in between. CDR1 is DFQATT and CDR2 is SNEGSKA in the germline V gene (reference sequence). This entry comes from a study of early T cells in non-severe SARS-CoV-2 infection. Each CDR3 protein gets one entry after TCRdb re-called the 5' RACE reads with MiXCR. The table records around 35,000 distinct CDR3 sequences, approximately 6.1% of them present only once. The sequenced sample was whole blood. The gene calls are TRBV20-1 and TRBJ1-5; D unclear. The sequence derives from an adult who was a healthcare worker with PCR-confirmed SARS-CoV-2 infection or an uninfected control (not recorded which). The chain's CDR3 is CSASRVNQPQHF. In nucleotides, the CDR3 is TGCAGTGCTAGTAGAGTTAATCAGCCCCAGCATTTT.